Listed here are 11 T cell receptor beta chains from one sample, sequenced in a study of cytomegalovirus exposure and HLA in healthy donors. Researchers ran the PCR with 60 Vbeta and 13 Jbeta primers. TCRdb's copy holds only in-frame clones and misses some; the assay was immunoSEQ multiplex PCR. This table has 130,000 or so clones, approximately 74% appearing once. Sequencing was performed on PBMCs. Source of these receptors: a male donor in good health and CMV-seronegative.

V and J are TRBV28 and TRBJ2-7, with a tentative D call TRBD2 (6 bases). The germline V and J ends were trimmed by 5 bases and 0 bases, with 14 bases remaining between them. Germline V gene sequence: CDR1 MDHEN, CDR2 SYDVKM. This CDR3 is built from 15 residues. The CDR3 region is CASSARGNVSYEQYF. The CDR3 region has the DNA TGTGCCAGCAGTGCTCGCGGGAATGTCTCCTACGAGCAGTACTTC.

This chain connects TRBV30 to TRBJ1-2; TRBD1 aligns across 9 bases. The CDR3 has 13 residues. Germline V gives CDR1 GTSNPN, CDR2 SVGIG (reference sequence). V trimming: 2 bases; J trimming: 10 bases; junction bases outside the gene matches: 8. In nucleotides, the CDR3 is TGTGCCTGGAGTATAAGGGACAGGGAAACCTACACCTTC. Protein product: CAWSIRDRETYTF.

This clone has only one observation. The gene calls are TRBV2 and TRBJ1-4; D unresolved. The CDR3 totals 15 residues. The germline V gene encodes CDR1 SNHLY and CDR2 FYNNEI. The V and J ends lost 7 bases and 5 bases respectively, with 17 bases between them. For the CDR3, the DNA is TGTGCCAGCATCCTCGACGGACTATTAAATGAAAAACTGTTTTTT. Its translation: CASILDGLLNEKLFF.

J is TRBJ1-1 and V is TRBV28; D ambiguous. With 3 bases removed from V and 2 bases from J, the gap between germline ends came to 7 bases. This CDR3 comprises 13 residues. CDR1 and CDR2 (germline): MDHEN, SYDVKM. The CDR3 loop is CASSFWANTEAFF. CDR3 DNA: TGTGCCAGCAGTTTTTGGGCAAACACTGAAGCTTTCTTT.

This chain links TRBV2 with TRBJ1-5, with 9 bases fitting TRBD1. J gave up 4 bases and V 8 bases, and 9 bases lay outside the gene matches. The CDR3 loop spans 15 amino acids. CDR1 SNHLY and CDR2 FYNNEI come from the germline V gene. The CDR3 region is CASWGGQGRNQPQHF. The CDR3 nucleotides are TGTGCCAGCTGGGGGGGACAGGGCCGGAATCAGCCCCAGCATTTT.

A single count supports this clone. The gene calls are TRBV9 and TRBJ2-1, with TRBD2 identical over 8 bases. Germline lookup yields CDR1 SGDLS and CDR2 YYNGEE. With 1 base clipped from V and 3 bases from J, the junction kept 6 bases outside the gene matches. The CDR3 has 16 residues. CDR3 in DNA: TGTGCCAGCAGCGTACGGGGACTAGGTGGCTACAATGAGCAGTTCTTC. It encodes CASSVRGLGGYNEQFF.

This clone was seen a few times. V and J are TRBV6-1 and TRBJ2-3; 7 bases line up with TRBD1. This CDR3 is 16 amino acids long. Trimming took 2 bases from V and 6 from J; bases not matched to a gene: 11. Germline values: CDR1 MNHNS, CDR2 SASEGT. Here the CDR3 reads CASSEPGQRLLDTQYF. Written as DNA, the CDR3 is TGTGCCAGCAGTGAACCGGGACAGCGACTCTTGGATACGCAGTATTTT.

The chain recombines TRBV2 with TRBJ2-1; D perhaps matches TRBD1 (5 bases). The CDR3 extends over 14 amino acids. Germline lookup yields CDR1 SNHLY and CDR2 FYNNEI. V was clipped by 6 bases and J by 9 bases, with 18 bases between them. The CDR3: CASRTTGGSAEQFF. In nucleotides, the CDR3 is TGTGCCAGCAGAACCACAGGTGGTTCGGCTGAGCAGTTCTTC.

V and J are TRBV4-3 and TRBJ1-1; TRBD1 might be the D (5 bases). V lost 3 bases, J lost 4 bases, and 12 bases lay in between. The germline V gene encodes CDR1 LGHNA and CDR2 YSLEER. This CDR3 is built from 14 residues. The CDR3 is CASSQDRRGTEAFF. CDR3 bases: TGCGCCAGCAGCCAGGATCGAAGGGGCACTGAAGCTTTCTTT.

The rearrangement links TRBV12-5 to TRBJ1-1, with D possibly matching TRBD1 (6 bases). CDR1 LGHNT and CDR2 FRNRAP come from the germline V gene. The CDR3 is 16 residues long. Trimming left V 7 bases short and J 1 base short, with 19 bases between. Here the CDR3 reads CASASDRTGPNTEAFF. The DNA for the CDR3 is TGTGCTAGTGCCTCAGATCGTACAGGGCCGAACACTGAAGCTTTCTTT.

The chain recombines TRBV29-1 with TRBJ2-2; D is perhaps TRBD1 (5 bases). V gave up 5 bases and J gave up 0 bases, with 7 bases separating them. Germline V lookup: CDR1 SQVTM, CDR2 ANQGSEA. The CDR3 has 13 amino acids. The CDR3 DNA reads TGCAGCGTTAGACAGACGAACACCGGGGAGCTGTTTTTT. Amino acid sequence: CSVRQTNTGELFF.